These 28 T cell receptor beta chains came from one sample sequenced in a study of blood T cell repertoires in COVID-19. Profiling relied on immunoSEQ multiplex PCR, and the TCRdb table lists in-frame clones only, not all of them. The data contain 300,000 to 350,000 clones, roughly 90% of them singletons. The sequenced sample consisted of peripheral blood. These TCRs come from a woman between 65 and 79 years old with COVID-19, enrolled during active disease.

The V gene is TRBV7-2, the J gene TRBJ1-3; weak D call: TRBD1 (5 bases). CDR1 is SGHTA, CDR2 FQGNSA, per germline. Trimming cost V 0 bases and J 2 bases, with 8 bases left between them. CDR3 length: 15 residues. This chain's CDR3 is CASSLAQGAGNTIYF. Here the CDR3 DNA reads TGTGCCAGCAGCTTAGCCCAGGGTGCTGGAAACACCATATATTTT.

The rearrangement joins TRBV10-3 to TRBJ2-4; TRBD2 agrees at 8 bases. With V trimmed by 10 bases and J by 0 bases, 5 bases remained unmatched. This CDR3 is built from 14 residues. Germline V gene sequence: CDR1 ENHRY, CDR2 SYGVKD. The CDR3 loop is CATRGGGAKNIQYF. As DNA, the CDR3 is TGTGCCACCCGGGGGGGCGGAGCCAAAAACATTCAGTACTTC.

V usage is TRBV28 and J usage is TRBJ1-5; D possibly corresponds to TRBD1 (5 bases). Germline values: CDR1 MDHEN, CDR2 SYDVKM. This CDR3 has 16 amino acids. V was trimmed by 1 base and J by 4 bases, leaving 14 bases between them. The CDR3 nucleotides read TGTGCCAGCAGTTTATCCTCTCAGGGATGGAATCAGCCCCAGCATTTT. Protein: CASSLSSQGWNQPQHF.

The CDR3 sequence is CASSLRDRVTEAFF. In nucleotides, the CDR3 is TGTGCCAGTAGTCTCCGAGACAGGGTCACTGAAGCTTTCTTT. V is TRBV19 and J is TRBJ1-1; TRBD1 aligns across 7 bases. The ends lost 5 bases at V and 4 bases at J; junction bases unmatched: 7. Per the germline V gene, CDR1 is LNHDA and CDR2 is SQIVND (reference sequence). CDR3 length: 14 residues.

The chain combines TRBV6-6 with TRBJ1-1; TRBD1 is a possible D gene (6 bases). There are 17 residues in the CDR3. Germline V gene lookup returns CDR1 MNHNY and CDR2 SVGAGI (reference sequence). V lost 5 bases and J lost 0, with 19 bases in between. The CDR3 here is CASSPWGGAVLNTEAFF. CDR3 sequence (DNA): TGTGCCAGCAGTCCGTGGGGGGGCGCGGTGTTGAACACTGAAGCTTTCTTT.

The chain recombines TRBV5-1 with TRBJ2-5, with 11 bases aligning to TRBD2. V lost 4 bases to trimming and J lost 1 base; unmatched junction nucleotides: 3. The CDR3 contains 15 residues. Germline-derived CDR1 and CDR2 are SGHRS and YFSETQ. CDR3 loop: CASSRLAGIQETQYF. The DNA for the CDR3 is TGCGCCAGCAGCCGACTAGCGGGGATCCAAGAGACCCAGTACTTC. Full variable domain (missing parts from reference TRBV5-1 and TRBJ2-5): KAGVTQTPRYLIKTRGQQVTLSCSPISGHRSVSWYQQTPGQGLQFLFEYFSETQRNKGNFPGRFSGRQFSNSRSEMNVSTLELGDSALYLCASSRLAGIQETQYFGPGTRLLVL.

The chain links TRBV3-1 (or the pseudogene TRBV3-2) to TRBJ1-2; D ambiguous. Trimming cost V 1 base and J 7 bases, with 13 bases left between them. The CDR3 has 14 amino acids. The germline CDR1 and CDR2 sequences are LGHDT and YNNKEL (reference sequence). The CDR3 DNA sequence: TGTGCCAGCAGCCAAGGTGGTCCGGGATCTGGCTACACCTTC. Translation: CASSQGGPGSGYTF.

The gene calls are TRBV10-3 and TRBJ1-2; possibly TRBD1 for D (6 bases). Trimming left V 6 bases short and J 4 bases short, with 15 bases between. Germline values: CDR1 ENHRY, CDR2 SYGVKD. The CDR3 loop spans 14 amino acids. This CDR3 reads CAISLSTGGYGYTF. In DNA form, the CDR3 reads TGTGCCATCAGCCTTTCGACAGGAGGCTATGGCTACACCTTC.

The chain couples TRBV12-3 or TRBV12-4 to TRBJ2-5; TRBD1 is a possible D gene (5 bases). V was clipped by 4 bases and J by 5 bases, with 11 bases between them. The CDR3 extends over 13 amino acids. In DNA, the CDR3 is TGTGCCAGCAGTTCCGCAGGGTTGGAGACCCAGTACTTC. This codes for CASSSAGLETQYF.

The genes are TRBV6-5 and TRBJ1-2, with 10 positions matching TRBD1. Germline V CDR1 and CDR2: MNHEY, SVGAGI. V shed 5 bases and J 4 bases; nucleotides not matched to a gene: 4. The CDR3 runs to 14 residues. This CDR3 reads CASSKTGGGYGYTF. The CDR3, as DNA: TGTGCCAGCAGTAAGACAGGGGGCGGCTATGGCTACACCTTC.

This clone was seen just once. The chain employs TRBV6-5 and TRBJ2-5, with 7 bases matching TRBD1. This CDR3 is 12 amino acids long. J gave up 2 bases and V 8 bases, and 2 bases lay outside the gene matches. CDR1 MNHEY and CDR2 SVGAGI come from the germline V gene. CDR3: CASSGQQETQYF. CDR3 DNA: TGTGCCAGCTCGGGACAGCAAGAGACCCAGTACTTC.

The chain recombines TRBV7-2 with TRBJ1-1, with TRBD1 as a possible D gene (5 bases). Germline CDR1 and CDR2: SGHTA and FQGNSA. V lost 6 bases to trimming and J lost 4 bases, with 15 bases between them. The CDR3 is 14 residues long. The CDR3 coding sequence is TGTGCCAGCAGAGGGACTCCCAGCGGCACTGAAGCTTTCTTT. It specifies CASRGTPSGTEAFF.

CDR3 sequence (DNA): TGTGCCAGCTCACCGACGACAGGTACCGTCTATGGCTACACCTTC. Translating gives CASSPTTGTVYGYTF. The chain recombines TRBV18 with TRBJ1-2, with D possibly matching TRBD1 (6 bases). Trimming left V 3 bases short and J 4 bases short, with 15 bases between. Germline CDR1 and CDR2: KGHSH and LQKENI. The CDR3 has 15 residues.

The CDR3 loop reads CASSIALTDRGEDTEAFF. CDR3 nucleotides: TGTGCCAGTAGTATAGCCCTAACGGACAGGGGGGAAGACACTGAAGCTTTCTTT. The chain is built from TRBV19 and TRBJ1-1, with 10 nucleotides matching TRBD1. The CDR3 is 18 amino acids. CDR1 and CDR2 (germline): LNHDA, SQIVND (reference sequence). The J segment lost 3 bases and the V segment lost 1 base, leaving 11 bases of the junction unmatched.

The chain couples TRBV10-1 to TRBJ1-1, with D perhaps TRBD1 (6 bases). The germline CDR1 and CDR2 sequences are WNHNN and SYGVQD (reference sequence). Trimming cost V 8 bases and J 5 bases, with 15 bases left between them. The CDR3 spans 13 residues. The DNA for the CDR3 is TGCGCCAGCGGTCGACAGGTTAGGACTGAAGCTTTCTTT. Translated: CASGRQVRTEAFF.

As DNA, the CDR3 is TGTGCCAGCAGCTTAGGAGGGGCAGGGGGCACAGATACGCAGTATTTT. It yields the protein CASSLGGAGGTDTQYF. The rearrangement uses TRBV7-9 and TRBJ2-3; tentative D call: TRBD1 (6 bases). This CDR3 is built from 16 residues. Germline V gene sequence: CDR1 SEHNR, CDR2 FQNEAQ (reference sequence). V lost 1 base, J lost 1 base, and 12 bases lay in between.

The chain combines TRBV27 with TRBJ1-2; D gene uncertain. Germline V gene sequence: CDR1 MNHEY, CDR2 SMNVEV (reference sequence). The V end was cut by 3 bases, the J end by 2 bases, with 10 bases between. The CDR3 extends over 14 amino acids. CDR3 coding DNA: TGTGCCAGCAGTTTCTTCCCGCAGAACTATGGCTACACCTTC. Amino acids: CASSFFPQNYGYTF.

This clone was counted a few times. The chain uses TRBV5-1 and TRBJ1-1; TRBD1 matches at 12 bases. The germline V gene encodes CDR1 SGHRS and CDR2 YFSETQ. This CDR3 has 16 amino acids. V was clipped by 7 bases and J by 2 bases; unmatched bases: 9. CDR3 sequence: CASASGTGGLNTEAFF. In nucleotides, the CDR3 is TGCGCCAGCGCATCCGGGACAGGGGGCTTAAACACTGAAGCTTTCTTT.

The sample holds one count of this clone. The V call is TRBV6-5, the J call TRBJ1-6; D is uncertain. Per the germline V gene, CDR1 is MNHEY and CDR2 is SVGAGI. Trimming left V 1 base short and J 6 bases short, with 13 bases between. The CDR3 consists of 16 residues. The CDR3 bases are TGTGCCAGCAGTTACTTTTCCGGGATACTTAATTCACCCCTCCACTTT. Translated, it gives CASSYFSGILNSPLHF.

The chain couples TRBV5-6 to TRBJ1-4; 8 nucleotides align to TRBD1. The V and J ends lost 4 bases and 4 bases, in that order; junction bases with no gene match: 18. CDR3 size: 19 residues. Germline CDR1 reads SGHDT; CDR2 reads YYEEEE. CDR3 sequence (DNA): TGTGCCAGCAGCCAGGGGCGAGACAGGGGCAGAGAGGGTAATGAAAAACTGTTTTTT. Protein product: CASSQGRDRGREGNEKLFF.

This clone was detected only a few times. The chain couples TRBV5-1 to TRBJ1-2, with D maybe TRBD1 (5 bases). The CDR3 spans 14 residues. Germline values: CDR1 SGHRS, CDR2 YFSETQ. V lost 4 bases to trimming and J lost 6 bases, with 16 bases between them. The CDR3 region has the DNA TGCGCCAGCAGCCCTGATCGGGGGACGAATGGCTACACCTTC. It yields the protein CASSPDRGTNGYTF.

The CDR3 protein is CASSTPRDRAYEQYF. Here the CDR3 DNA reads TGTGCCAGCAGTACCCCCCGGGACAGAGCCTACGAGCAGTACTTC. V gene TRBV27 combines with J gene TRBJ2-7; 7 positions agree with TRBD1. Germline CDR1 MNHEY, CDR2 SMNVEV (reference sequence). V lost 5 bases and J lost 2; bases outside the gene matches: 9. This CDR3 spans 15 amino acids.

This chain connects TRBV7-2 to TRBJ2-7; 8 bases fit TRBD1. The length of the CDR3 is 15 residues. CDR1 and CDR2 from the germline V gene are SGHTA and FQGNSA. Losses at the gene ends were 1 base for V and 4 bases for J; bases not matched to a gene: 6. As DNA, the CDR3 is TGTGCCAGCAGCTTAGTGGCAGGGGGCATGTACGAGCAGTACTTC. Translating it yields CASSLVAGGMYEQYF.

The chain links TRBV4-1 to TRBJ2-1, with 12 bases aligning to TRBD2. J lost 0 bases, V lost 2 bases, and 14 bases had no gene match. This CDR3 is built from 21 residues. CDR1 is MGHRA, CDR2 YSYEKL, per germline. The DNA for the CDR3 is TGCGCCAGCAGCCAACCGATCTCGTGGACTAGCGGGGAGAGCTCCTACAATGAGCAGTTCTTC. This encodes CASSQPISWTSGESSYNEQFF.

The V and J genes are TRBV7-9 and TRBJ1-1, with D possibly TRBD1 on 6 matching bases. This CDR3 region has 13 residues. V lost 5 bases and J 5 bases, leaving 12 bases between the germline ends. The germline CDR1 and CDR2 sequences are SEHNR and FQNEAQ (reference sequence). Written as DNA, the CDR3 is TGTGCCAGCAGCATAAACAGGGAGACTGAAGCTTTCTTT. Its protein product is CASSINRETEAFF.

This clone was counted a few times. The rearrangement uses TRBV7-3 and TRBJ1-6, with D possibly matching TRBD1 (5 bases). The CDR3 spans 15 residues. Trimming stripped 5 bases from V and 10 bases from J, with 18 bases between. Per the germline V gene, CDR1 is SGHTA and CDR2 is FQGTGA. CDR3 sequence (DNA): TGTGCCAGCAGCGCATTCGGGGGTCTGGGGTCACCCCTCCACTTT. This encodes CASSAFGGLGSPLHF. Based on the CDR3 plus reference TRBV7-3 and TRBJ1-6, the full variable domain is GAGVSQTPSNKVTEKGKYVELRCDPISGHTALYWYRQSLGQGPEFLIYFQGTGAADDSGLPNDRFFAVRPEGSVSTLKIQRTERGDSAVYLCASSAFGGLGSPLHFGNGTRLTVT.

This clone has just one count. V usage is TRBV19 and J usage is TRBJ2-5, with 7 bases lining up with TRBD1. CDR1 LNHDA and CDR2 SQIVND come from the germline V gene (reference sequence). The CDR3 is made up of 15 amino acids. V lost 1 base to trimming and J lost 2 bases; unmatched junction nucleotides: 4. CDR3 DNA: TGTGCCAGTAGTATAGGACTGGGACAGCAAGAGACCCAGTACTTC. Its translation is CASSIGLGQQETQYF. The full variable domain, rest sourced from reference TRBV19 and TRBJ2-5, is DGGITQSPKYLFRKEGQNVTLSCEQNLNHDAMYWYRQDPGQGLRLIYYSQIVNDFQKGDIAEGYSVSREKKESFPLTVTSAQKNPTAFYLCASSIGLGQQETQYFGPGTRLLVL.

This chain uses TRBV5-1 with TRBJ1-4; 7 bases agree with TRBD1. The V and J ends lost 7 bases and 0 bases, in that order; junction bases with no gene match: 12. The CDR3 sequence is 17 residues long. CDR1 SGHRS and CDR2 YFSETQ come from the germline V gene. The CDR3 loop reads CASRPGTATPTNEKLFF. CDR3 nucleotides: TGCGCCAGCCGCCCCGGGACAGCTACCCCAACTAATGAAAAACTGTTTTTT. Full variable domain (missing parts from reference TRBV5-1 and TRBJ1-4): KAGVTQTPRYLIKTRGQQVTLSCSPISGHRSVSWYQQTPGQGLQFLFEYFSETQRNKGNFPGRFSGRQFSNSRSEMNVSTLELGDSALYLCASRPGTATPTNEKLFFGSGTQLSVL.